The clone carrying this T cell receptor (beta chain) was seen repeatedly, ten times or more. One entry per CDR3 protein results from TCRdb running MiXCR on the RT-PCR reads. The table records under 95,000 distinct CDR3 sequences, roughly 5.1% of them present only once. The sample is drawn from a study of patients and donors after allogeneic stem cell transplantation. Germline trimming cut 4 bases from V and 5 bases from J; bases unmatched to any gene: 7. The CDR3 has 15 residues. Germline V gene data show CDR1 as KGHSH and CDR2 as LQKENI. The specimen sequenced was blood, either unsorted or a sorted T cell fraction (not recorded which). The receptor's source is a human donor who was either an allogeneic HSCT recipient or a stem cell or donor lymphocyte infusion donor (not recorded which). It is not recorded whose cells these are; they may come from a transplant donor. The chain couples TRBV18 to TRBJ2-1; 8 bases map to TRBD2. CDR3 loop: CASSQGSGGNNEQFF. The CDR3 DNA is TGTGCCAGCTCACAAGGGAGCGGGGGAAACAATGAGCAGTTCTTC.